The T cell receptor beta chain under discussion was sequenced for a study of T and B cells in COVID-19 patients. Study overall: Recovered patients mostly had mild to moderate COVID-19 managed as outpatients. Study-level findings and limits: Active COVID-19 showed highly clonal TRB repertoires; recovery showed diversity and richness above healthy donors. Of 2,331 TCR clusters found only in the recovered cohort, a few dozen had low generation probability.

Ten or more counts support this clonotype. Its matching antigen is unknown. TRB was amplified from around 230-520 ng of blood genomic DNA. BIOMED2 TRB-A/B primer pools were used in multiplex TRB PCR. One entry per CDR3 protein, called by TCRdb with MiXCR from the multiplex PCR reads. Here the sample spans about 7,600 distinct CDR3 sequences, 20% to 30% being singletons. The clonotype was recovered from a human donor with active COVID-19. The sequenced sample was blood.

The CDR3, as DNA: TGTGCCAGCAGCCGTTCCACCGGGACAGGGGTTCGTGGCTACACCTTC. Its translation is CASSRSTGTGVRGYTF. The V gene is TRBV6-5, the J gene TRBJ1-2; 10 bases match TRBD1. The germline V gene encodes CDR1 MNHEY and CDR2 SVGAGI. This CDR3 spans 16 amino acids. With 6 bases clipped from V and 7 bases from J, the junction kept 14 bases outside the gene matches.